One T cell receptor beta chain is described in this entry. The data were taken from a study of blood T cell repertoires in COVID-19. Study as a whole: Spain, Italy and the United States supplied samples that represented acute and convalescent COVID-19. The analysed material was cDNA or gDNA that came from T cells, B-cell-depleted T cells, or PBMCs.

In the study's own analysis: Estimation of nucleated cell counts was performed using reference gene primer amplification. TCRdb keeps only in-frame clones here, not all; method: immunoSEQ multiplex PCR. V and J calls and clone size come straight from that table; D and trimming were deduced from the DNA. The sample lists 110,000 or so clones; around 89% were seen once. Germline V gene lookup returns CDR1 SEHNR and CDR2 FQNEAQ (reference sequence). This CDR3 comprises 16 residues. V lost 1 base and J lost 6; bases outside the gene matches: 8. Sequenced material: peripheral blood. The receptor was isolated from a man in his 70s with active or convalescent COVID-19. J is TRBJ2-3 and V is TRBV7-9; 9 bases are shared with TRBD2. As DNA, the CDR3 is TGTGCCAGCAGCTTAGATGCGGGAGGGCCGTGGGATACGCAGTATTTT. Its protein is CASSLDAGGPWDTQYF.